The T cell receptor (beta chain) under discussion was sequenced for a study of blood T cell repertoires in COVID-19. Study context: Acute and convalescent COVID-19 samples came from the United States, Italy and Spain.

Per the original methods: By means of reference gene primer amplification, nucleated cell counts were estimated. Profiled with immunoSEQ multiplex PCR; TCRdb holds only in-frame clones, not every one. From that table come the V and J calls and clone size; the DNA was used to work out D and trimming. The sample lists about 220,000 clones, 80% to 90% seen once, with just under 20% in the top ten. The CDR3 runs to 11 residues. From germline, CDR1 is DFQATT and CDR2 SNEGSKA (reference sequence). Trimming left V 7 bases short and J 5 bases short, with 10 bases between. The genes are TRBV20-1 and TRBJ2-3, with D possibly being TRBD2 (5 bases). The receptor was isolated from a man aged 25-45 years with active or convalescent COVID-19. Sequencing was performed on peripheral blood. CDR3 bases: TGCAGTGTTGGACGGGGAGATACGCAGTATTTT. This translates into CSVGRGDTQYF.